This T cell receptor (beta chain) was sequenced during a study of early T cells in non-severe SARS-CoV-2 infection. Study background: Bulk RNA from unsorted whole blood was sequenced; chains were unpaired.

Germline CDR1 is LGHNA and CDR2 is YSLEER. The CDR3 length is 17 residues. V lost 2 bases, J lost 1 base, and 15 bases lay in between. Ten or more counts support this clonotype. The TCR library protocol attached unique molecular identifiers to the individual cDNA molecules. TCRdb called the 5' RACE reads again in MiXCR, with one record for every CDR3 protein. This sample has some 29,000 distinct CDR3 sequences, with 5.7% found just once. The sequenced sample consisted of whole blood. The TCR originated in an adult who was a healthcare worker with PCR-confirmed SARS-CoV-2 infection or an uninfected control (not recorded which). The J gene is TRBJ1-3, the V gene TRBV4-3; D call uncertain. The CDR3: CASSQILVPVSGNTIYF. The CDR3 nucleotides are TGCGCCAGCAGCCAAATTCTTGTACCTGTATCTGGAAACACCATATATTTT.